This is a list of T cell receptor beta chains from one sample in a study of neoadjuvant anti-PD-1 for oral cavity cancer. The repertoire was sequenced with immunoSEQ multiplex PCR; TCRdb's copy has only in-frame clones and lacks some. The sample holds approximately 15,000 clones, 35% to 40% seen once. Sample: tumor tissue, taken after nivolumab (anti-PD-1) treatment. The source is a person aged 40 to 85 with oral cavity squamous cell carcinoma. Both conserved end residues are part of each CDR3. The order of the fields is clone size, V gene, J gene, D gene, CDR3 DNA, CDR3 protein. D genes are given only for firm matches. Size tells how often a clone was seen (once, few, many) or the class of an expanded clone, and some rows leave it out.

>few|TRBV10-1|TRBJ1-1|.
TGCGCCAGCAGTGAGAACCGAAACACTGAAGCTTTCTTT
CASSENRNTEAFF
>few|TRBV2|TRBJ1-2|.
TGTGCCAGCAGTGGCCAGACGGGCTATGGCTACACCTTC
CASSGQTGYGYTF
>once|TRBV9|TRBJ2-1|TRBD2
TGTGCCAGCAGCGCGGGAGCGGGGGGGCTGTCTCATGAGCAGTTCTTC
CASSAGAGGLSHEQFF
>.|TRBV6-1|TRBJ2-7|.
TGTGCCAGCGGGGGCACCTCCTACGAGCAGTACTTC
CASGGTSYEQYF
>.|TRBV15|TRBJ2-5|.
TGTGCCACCAGCAGCATCACGGACCAAGAGACCCAGTACTTC
CATSSITDQETQYF
>.|TRBV18|TRBJ1-4|.
TGTGCCAGCTCAAGGGAGACAAATGAAAAACTGTTTTTT
CASSRETNEKLFF
>.|TRBV4-3|TRBJ2-7|TRBD2
TGCGCCAGCAGCCATGGGACTAGCGGGTACTCGGTATCCTACGAGCAGTACTTC
CASSHGTSGYSVSYEQYF
>few|TRBV30|TRBJ2-7|.
TGTGCCTGGAGTGAAACGGGTGGGTACGAGCAGTACTTC
CAWSETGGYEQYF
>.|TRBV5-4|TRBJ2-3|.
TGTGCCAGCAGCTTAACAGGGAGCACAGATACGCAGTATTTT
CASSLTGSTDTQYF
>few|TRBV15|TRBJ1-2|.
TGTGCCACCAGCACCCTGGGAGAGGGACACACGAGGGGAAGCTATGGCTACACCTTC
CATSTLGEGHTRGSYGYTF
>.|TRBV14|TRBJ2-1|.
TGTGCCAGCAGCCAAGATAGGGGTAGCGGTCTTTCCTACAATGAGCAGTTCTTC
CASSQDRGSGLSYNEQFF
>once|TRBV5-8|TRBJ2-5|.
TGTGCCAGCAGCTTGGCCAGGACAGATCAAGAGACCCAGTACTTC
CASSLARTDQETQYF
>few|TRBV6-5|TRBJ1-2|TRBD1
TGTGCCAGCAGTTCCCAACCGACAGGGAGCTATGGCTACACCTTC
CASSSQPTGSYGYTF
>few|TRBV7-2|TRBJ2-7|TRBD1
TGTGCCAGCAGAAGACAGGGGTCTTCCTACGAGCAGTACTTC
CASRRQGSSYEQYF
>many|TRBV6-1|TRBJ1-5|.
TGTGCCAGCAGTGAGATCCTTTTTGGGAATCAGCCCCAGCATTTT
CASSEILFGNQPQHF
>.|TRBV2|TRBJ2-2|.
TGTGCCAGCAGTGGTACCCCACTACTTCTGGGGGGCACCGGGGAGCTGTTTTTT
CASSGTPLLLGGTGELFF
>few|TRBV27|TRBJ2-7|TRBD1
TGTGCCAGCAGTCGGACAGGGCCCTACGAGCAGTACTTC
CASSRTGPYEQYF
>few|TRBV25-1|TRBJ2-5|TRBD1
TGTGCCAGCTCCGACAGGGGATCTGAGACCCAGTACTTC
CASSDRGSETQYF
>.|TRBV19|TRBJ2-1|TRBD2
TGTGCCAGTAGGCCTAGCGGGGGGGTCTACAATGAGCAGTTCTTC
CASRPSGGVYNEQFF
>.|TRBV11-2|TRBJ2-5|TRBD1
TGTGCCAGCAGCTCACCGGGACAGCAAGAGACCCAGTACTTC
CASSSPGQQETQYF
>.|TRBV10-3|TRBJ2-2|.
TGTGCCATCAGACAAAACACCGGGGAGCTGTTTTTT
CAIRQNTGELFF
>.|TRBV18|TRBJ2-6|TRBD1
TGTGCCAGCTCACCACAAAGGGGGCAAGGGGCCAACGTCCTGACTTTC
CASSPQRGQGANVLTF
>few|TRBV5-1|TRBJ1-6|TRBD1
TGCGCCAGCAGCTTGGTGCTGGGACAGGGAAATTCACCCCTCCACTTT
CASSLVLGQGNSPLHF
>.|TRBV19|TRBJ1-1|.
TGTGCCAGTAGTATAACGCAGGTTGTAGACACTGAAGCTTTCTTT
CASSITQVVDTEAFF
>few|TRBV12-5|TRBJ2-5|.
TGTGCTAGTGGTTCCCGGGGGAAGACCCAGTACTTC
CASGSRGKTQYF
>.|TRBV5-1|TRBJ1-1|TRBD1
TGCGCCAGCAGCTCAACAGGGGGCTTGGGTACTGAAGCTTTCTTT
CASSSTGGLGTEAFF
>.|TRBV5-4|TRBJ1-4|.
TGTGCCAGCAGGACCGGACCTTCTAATGAAAAACTGTTTTTT
CASRTGPSNEKLFF
>.|TRBV19|TRBJ2-7|.
TGTGCCAGTAGTATTGGCAGGGCGTCCTACGAGCAGTACTTC
CASSIGRASYEQYF
>.|TRBV15|TRBJ2-3|.
TGTGCCACCAGCAGAGAGACAGTGGATACGCAGTATTTT
CATSRETVDTQYF
>.|TRBV5-1|TRBJ2-7|.
TGCGCCAGCAGCTTGGGAAGGGTCGGAAGCTCCTACGAGCAGTACTTC
CASSLGRVGSSYEQYF
>.|TRBV4-2|TRBJ2-4|TRBD1
TGTGCCAGCAGCCAAGATTTTTCAGGGGGAAACATTCAGTACTTC
CASSQDFSGGNIQYF
>.|TRBV6-4|TRBJ2-1|.
TGTGCCAGCAGTGACTCTAAGAGGGACTACAATGAGCAGTTCTTC
CASSDSKRDYNEQFF
>.|TRBV7-2|TRBJ2-5|.
TGTGCCAGCAGCGTTACGTCCGGACAAGAGACCCAGTACTTC
CASSVTSGQETQYF
>many|TRBV18|TRBJ1-2|.
TGTGCCAGCTCACGGGTGGGAGCCCAGGACTATGGCTACACCTTC
CASSRVGAQDYGYTF
>medium-sized|TRBV5-6|TRBJ2-7|.
TGTGCCAGCAGCCGGGGAGACTTCCACGAGCAGTACTTC
CASSRGDFHEQYF
>.|TRBV5-8|TRBJ2-7|.
TGTGCCAGCAGGGGCAGGGGAACCTACGAGCAGTACTTC
CASRGRGTYEQYF
>.|TRBV11-1|TRBJ2-5|TRBD1
TGTGCCAGCAGCGGACCGGGACAGGGTTTGGAGACCCAGTACTTC
CASSGPGQGLETQYF
>.|TRBV2|TRBJ2-7|TRBD1
TGTGCCAGCAGTATAGGACAGGGGTTTGAGTACTTC
CASSIGQGFEYF
>.|TRBV13|TRBJ1-2|TRBD1
TGTGCCAGCAGCTTTCGACAGGGGGTGAGCGGCTACACCTTC
CASSFRQGVSGYTF
>.|TRBV5-1|TRBJ2-7|.
TGCGCCAGCAGCTCTATCTACGAGCAGTACTTC
CASSSIYEQYF